One and the same sample provided the 11 T cell receptor beta chains below, sequenced in a study of T cell repertoires in cytomegalovirus infection. Via MiXCR, TCRdb re-called the reads, giving one row per CDR3 protein. The repertoire holds roughly 100,000 distinct CDR3 sequences, 16% seen once, with 8% to 9.5% in the top ten. The source material was PBMCs. All receptors come from a human donor in good health (CMV status not recorded). Some clones in this sample may be carry-over from other donors' samples.

This clonotype has a handful of counts. V is TRBV12-3 or TRBV12-4 and J is TRBJ1-1; 9 bases fit TRBD1. The length of the CDR3 is 17 residues. The V segment lost 4 bases and the J segment 5 bases; nucleotides outside the gene matches: 14. The CDR3 DNA sequence: TGTGCCAGCAGTTCTTACGCCATCCTAGGACAGGGGACTGAAGCTTTCTTT. It encodes CASSSYAILGQGTEAFF.

The chain couples TRBV19 to TRBJ2-5; D may be TRBD2 (6 bases). Germline V lookup: CDR1 LNHDA, CDR2 SQIVND (reference sequence). This CDR3 has 15 amino acids. Trimming took off 6 bases at V and 7 bases at J, with 21 bases between the two ends. CDR3: CASRNRVDPRGTQYF. CDR3 nucleotides: TGTGCCAGTAGGAACCGGGTAGACCCGCGGGGGACCCAGTACTTC.

In this sample, this clonotype turned up a few times. The rearrangement links TRBV7-3 to TRBJ2-1; possible D gene TRBD2, 6 bases. V lost 5 bases and J lost 3, with 11 bases in between. This CDR3 spans 14 amino acids. From germline, CDR1 is SGHTA and CDR2 FQGTGA. The CDR3 coding sequence is TGTGCCAGCAGCGCGACTAGAGACTACAATGAGCAGTTCTTC. Protein sequence: CASSATRDYNEQFF.

The chain links TRBV20-1 to TRBJ2-1, with 8 nucleotides matching TRBD2. Germline lookup yields CDR1 DFQATT and CDR2 SNEGSKA (reference sequence). V shed 5 bases and J 13 bases; nucleotides not matched to a gene: 13. This CDR3 is built from 13 residues. This CDR3 reads CSADLTSGKSQFF. CDR3 coding DNA: TGCAGTGCTGACCTCACTAGCGGAAAAAGCCAGTTCTTC.

This clonotype was seen only a few times. J is TRBJ1-1 and V is TRBV29-1; no definite D call. CDR1 is SQVTM and CDR2 is ANQGSEA in the germline V gene. The CDR3 covers 12 residues. V was trimmed by 3 bases and J by 1 base, leaving 6 bases between them. CDR3 in DNA: TGCAGCGTTGAGGGTAAGAACACTGAAGCTTTCTTT. This codes for CSVEGKNTEAFF.

The rearrangement links TRBV2 to TRBJ1-1; D call uncertain. V lost 6 bases and J lost 1, with 12 bases in between. Germline V gene sequence: CDR1 SNHLY, CDR2 FYNNEI. The CDR3 covers 14 residues. The CDR3 sequence: CASRPGRQNTEAFF. DNA for the CDR3: TGTGCCAGCAGACCCGGCCGACAGAACACTGAAGCTTTCTTT. Supplemented by reference TRBV2 and TRBJ1-1, the full variable domain reads EPEVTQTPSHQVTQMGQEVILRCVPISNHLYFYWYRQILGQKVEFLVSFYNNEISEKSEIFDDQFSVERPDGSNFTLKIRSTKLEDSAMYFCASRPGRQNTEAFFGQGTRLTVV.

This clonotype was seen more than once but under ten times. The chain carries TRBV11-3 and TRBJ2-2, with D perhaps matching TRBD2 (5 bases). This CDR3 is 13 amino acids long. Germline CDR1 SGHNT, CDR2 YENEEA. V was pared by 0 bases and J by 7 bases, with 6 bases between. CDR3 amino acids: CASSLEEVGELFF. CDR3 DNA sequence: TGTGCCAGCAGCTTAGAGGAGGTCGGGGAGCTGTTTTTT.

With regard to this clonotype: A much larger clone lies one base from this, so it may be a read error. The V gene is TRBV7-2, the J gene TRBJ1-1, with D unresolved. V was trimmed by 0 bases and J by 0 bases, leaving 8 bases between them. The CDR3 runs to 15 residues. Germline V gives CDR1 SGHTA, CDR2 FQGNSA. The CDR3 loop is CASSLAAILNTEAFF. CDR3 nucleotides: TGTGCCAGCAGCTTAGCTGCAATTTTGAACACTGAAGCTTTCTTT.

Many counts were recorded for this clonotype. J is TRBJ2-3 and V is TRBV7-2; D gene ambiguous. The V gene lost 3 bases and the J gene lost 4 bases, with 11 bases spanning the gap. Germline V CDR1 and CDR2: SGHTA, FQGNSA. The CDR3 runs 14 residues. This chain's CDR3 is CASSLSSVADTQYF. The CDR3, as DNA: TGTGCCAGCAGCTTGAGTTCGGTCGCAGATACGCAGTATTTT. The variable domain in full, completed from reference TRBV7-2 and TRBJ2-3, reads GAGVSQSPSNKVTEKGKDVELRCDPISGHTALYWYRQSLGQGLEFLIYFQGNSAPDKSGLPSDRFSAERTGGSVSTLTIQRTQQEDSAVYLCASSLSSVADTQYFGPGTRLTVL.

The rearrangement joins TRBV5-4 to TRBJ1-1; D gene unclear. Germline V gene data show CDR1 as SGHNT and CDR2 as YYREEE (reference sequence). The CDR3 has 16 amino acids. V shed 0 bases and J shed 4 bases, with 16 bases lying between them. The chain's CDR3 is CASSLDLGIVVTEAFF. CDR3 in DNA: TGTGCCAGCAGCTTGGATCTAGGAATCGTGGTCACTGAAGCTTTCTTT.

This clonotype came up once. The genes are TRBV7-2 and TRBJ1-1; the D gene is possibly TRBD1 (6 bases). V was shortened by 11 bases and J by 7 bases, with 29 bases between the two germline ends. The CDR3 is made up of 16 amino acids. Germline-derived CDR1 and CDR2 are SGHTA and FQGNSA. The CDR3 DNA sequence: TGTGCCTGCACCTCCGGATCTGTAGGGGGTCGCGGTGAAGCTTTCTTT. Its protein product is CACTSGSVGGRGEAFF.